This T cell receptor (beta chain) is drawn from a study of regulatory T cells in long-lasting Graves disease. Building the TCR beta libraries relied on iRepertoire HTBI primers, and CDR3 regions underwent Arm-PCR. TCRdb called the multiplex PCR reads again in MiXCR, with one record for every CDR3 protein. The sample records fewer than 600,000 distinct CDR3 sequences, about 20% being singletons. Specified time point: persistent/refractory GD, antithyroid drugs over 5 years with positive TRAb. Isolated PBMC RNA provided the starting material for the TCR library. This clonotype was observed once. This material consisted of peripheral blood mononuclear cells (PBMCs), taken when the disease was refractory, from a patient treated with antithyroid drugs. The receptor comes from a female donor with Graves disease.

The CDR3 loop reads CASSQEEGDGYTF. The CDR3, as DNA: TGCGCCAGCAGCCAAGAGGAGGGGGATGGCTACACCTTC. V is TRBV4-3 and J is TRBJ1-2, with a tentative D call TRBD1 (6 bases). This CDR3 spans 13 amino acids. V was clipped by 0 bases and J by 6 bases, with 8 bases between them. CDR1 is LGHNA and CDR2 is YSLEER in the germline V gene.